This T cell receptor beta chain was observed in a study of Graves' ophthalmopathy and Graves' hyperthyroidism. Study-level information: Peripheral blood sampling occurred at initial diagnosis, before any treatment.

Per the germline V gene, CDR1 is MGHDK and CDR2 is SYGVNS. This CDR3 has 13 amino acids. V shed 5 bases and J shed 5 bases, with 9 bases lying between them. Investigators amplified TCR beta CDR3 regions from RNA transcripts. The library came from an HTBI-primed first-round RT-PCR and a second-round multiplex PCR. From the multiplex PCR reads, TCRdb called clonotypes with MiXCR, one entry per CDR3 protein. The sample includes about 740,000 distinct CDR3 sequences, roughly 40% of them seen just once. The sequence derives from an adult man with Graves' ophthalmopathy. V and J are TRBV25-1 and TRBJ1-4; no definite D call. Sequenced: peripheral blood. For the CDR3, the DNA is TGTGCCAGCAGTTTCGGTCAGAATGAAAAACTGTTTTTT. Amino acids: CASSFGQNEKLFF.